The 22 T cell receptor beta chains given below trace back to one sample, sequenced in a study of technical replicates of blood from a handful of donors. The data were produced by immunoSEQ multiplex PCR, yet TCRdb's version contains in-frame clones alone and is incomplete. Here the sample spans some 62,000 clones, 80% to 90% being singletons. Sequencing was carried out using PBMCs. These receptor sequences come from a human donor in good health. Some clones in this sample may be carry-over from other donors' samples.

This clone has a single count. V is TRBV5-1 and J is TRBJ2-5; 11 bases are shared with TRBD2. The CDR3 contains 13 residues. J lost 5 bases, V lost 10 bases, and 7 bases had no gene match. The V gene's germline CDR1 is SGHRS and CDR2 YFSETQ. This chain's CDR3 is CACASGGMETQYF. The CDR3 DNA sequence: TGCGCCTGCGCTAGCGGGGGGATGGAGACCCAGTACTTC.

V and J are TRBV5-1 and TRBJ2-5, with D possibly being TRBD2 (6 bases). Germline lookup yields CDR1 SGHRS and CDR2 YFSETQ. V lost 3 bases to trimming and J lost 8 bases, with 17 bases between them. The CDR3 consists of 14 residues. CDR3 sequence: CASSWEVRTGTQYF. The CDR3, as DNA: TGCGCCAGCAGCTGGGAGGTCCGGACGGGCACCCAGTACTTC.

The gene calls are TRBV6-6 and TRBJ2-7; maybe TRBD2 (6 bases). From germline, CDR1 is MNHNY and CDR2 SVGAGI (reference sequence). This CDR3 region has 13 residues. Trimming removed 5 bases at V and 3 bases at J, with 11 bases between. The CDR3 nucleotides are TGTGCCAGCAGTGGAGGGGTGGGCTACGAGCAGTACTTC. This translates into CASSGGVGYEQYF.

This sequence joins TRBV2 and TRBJ2-3; weak D call: TRBD2 (5 bases). CDR1 is SNHLY, CDR2 FYNNEI, per germline. This CDR3 comprises 14 residues. V lost 2 bases and J lost 3, with 9 bases in between. The chain's CDR3 is CASSERERTDTQYF. DNA of the CDR3: TGTGCCAGCAGTGAAAGGGAGAGAACAGATACGCAGTATTTT.

The chain couples TRBV5-4 to TRBJ2-7; 8 bases agree with TRBD1. The trim removed 4 bases at V and 5 bases at J, leaving 8 bases unmatched. Germline CDR1 SGHNT, CDR2 YYREEE (reference sequence). CDR3 size: 14 residues. As DNA, the CDR3 is TGTGCCAGCAGCCCCAGACAGGGGACGAACGAGCAGTACTTC. Its protein is CASSPRQGTNEQYF.

The V and J genes are TRBV5-1 and TRBJ2-1; D perhaps matches TRBD2 (6 bases). Germline V gene data show CDR1 as SGHRS and CDR2 as YFSETQ. The V end lost 2 bases, the J end lost 5 bases, and 14 bases lay between the germline ends. The length of the CDR3 is 15 residues. The CDR3 DNA follows: TGCGCCAGCAGCTTTGCGGGGAGCCAAGACAATGAGCAGTTCTTC. Its translation is CASSFAGSQDNEQFF.

The V and J genes are TRBV12-5 and TRBJ2-7; D is possibly TRBD1 (5 bases). The CDR3 runs to 14 residues. Germline CDR1 is LGHNT and CDR2 is FRNRAP. Between the trimmed V and J ends, which lost 1 base and 5 bases, there was a span of 12 bases. CDR3 nucleotides: TGTGCTAGTGGTTTGGGACAGTCTTTTAACGAGCAGTACTTC. As protein: CASGLGQSFNEQYF.

The rearrangement uses TRBV2 and TRBJ2-7, with 7 bases matching TRBD1. The germline V gene encodes CDR1 SNHLY and CDR2 FYNNEI. Trimming took 10 bases from V and 7 from J; bases not matched to a gene: 16. The CDR3 consists of 14 residues. CDR3 in amino acids: CATLLRDRLEEQYF. CDR3 DNA sequence: TGTGCCACCCTACTCCGGGACAGACTTGAAGAGCAGTACTTC.

This clone was found a few times. This sequence joins TRBV29-1 and TRBJ1-1; 8 bases agree with TRBD1. This CDR3 contains 14 residues. Germline V CDR1 and CDR2: SQVTM, ANQGSEA. Trimming removed 4 bases from V and 4 bases from J; junction bases left unmatched: 8. Written as DNA, the CDR3 is TGCAGCGTTGGGACAGGGAAACATGGCACTGAAGCTTTCTTT. It specifies CSVGTGKHGTEAFF. Combining the CDR3 with reference TRBV29-1 and TRBJ1-1 gives the whole variable domain SAVISQKPSRDICQRGTSLTIQCQVDSQVTMMFWYRQQPGQSLTLIATANQGSEATYESGFVIDKFPISRPNLTFSTLTVSNMSPEDSSIYLCSVGTGKHGTEAFFGQGTRLTVV.

This clone was recorded only once. This rearrangement joins TRBV7-2 to TRBJ2-7; TRBD1 matches 7 bases. Germline V gene data show CDR1 as SGHTA and CDR2 as FQGNSA. J lost 2 bases, V lost 5 bases, and 12 bases had no gene match. CDR3 size: 16 residues. The CDR3, as DNA: TGTGCCAGCAGCCCTACAATGGACAGGACCGCCTACGAGCAGTACTTC. Encoded protein: CASSPTMDRTAYEQYF.

The chain is built from TRBV5-1 and TRBJ2-1; 15 bases map to TRBD2. The V and J ends lost 0 bases and 7 bases, in that order; junction bases with no gene match: 8. Germline V gives CDR1 SGHRS, CDR2 YFSETQ. The length of the CDR3 is 18 residues. CDR3 sequence (DNA): TGCGCCAGCAGCTTGGTAGGACTAGCGGGGGGGCCAGGGAATGAGCAGTTCTTC. It codes for CASSLVGLAGGPGNEQFF.

The V and J genes are TRBV10-3 and TRBJ2-1, with 11 bases identical to TRBD1. V lost 6 bases, J lost 8 bases, and 9 bases stayed unmatched. This CDR3 is 15 amino acids long. Germline V gene sequence: CDR1 ENHRY, CDR2 SYGVKD. DNA of the CDR3: TGTGCCATCAGACGGGACAGGGGGTTGGGACATGAGCAGTTCTTC. Translation: CAIRRDRGLGHEQFF.

This clone was observed once. The V and J genes are TRBV2 and TRBJ2-5, with 8 bases matching TRBD2. With 5 bases clipped from V and 5 bases from J, the junction kept 7 bases outside the gene matches. Germline CDR1 is SNHLY and CDR2 is FYNNEI. The CDR3 contains 14 residues. CDR3 protein: CASSPRGAGETQYF. CDR3 coding DNA: TGTGCCAGCAGTCCGCGGGGGGCGGGGGAGACCCAGTACTTC. The full variable domain, its missing parts supplied by reference TRBV2 and TRBJ2-5, is EPEVTQTPSHQVTQMGQEVILRCVPISNHLYFYWYRQILGQKVEFLVSFYNNEISEKSEIFDDQFSVERPDGSNFTLKIRSTKLEDSAMYFCASSPRGAGETQYFGPGTRLLVL.

The gene calls are TRBV7-4 and TRBJ1-1; D call uncertain. With 0 bases removed from V and 5 bases from J, the gap between germline ends came to 13 bases. The CDR3 has 15 residues. Germline-derived CDR1 and CDR2 are SGHVT and SQSDAQ. This CDR3 reads CASSLADPRRTEAFF. CDR3 bases: TGTGCCAGCAGCTTAGCTGACCCCCGGAGAACTGAAGCTTTCTTT.

The chain has TRBV2 and TRBJ1-5, with D perhaps matching TRBD1 (5 bases). With 6 bases removed from V and 3 bases from J, the gap between germline ends came to 9 bases. The germline V gene has CDR1 SNHLY and CDR2 FYNNEI. This CDR3 has 13 amino acids. The CDR3 DNA reads TGTGCCAGCAGGACAGAGACCAATCAGCCCCAGCATTTT. The encoded protein is CASRTETNQPQHF.

This clone appeared once. V usage is TRBV25-1 and J usage is TRBJ2-5; TRBD1 agrees at 9 bases. The germline CDR1 and CDR2 sequences are MGHDK and SYGVNS. With V trimmed by 1 base and J by 2 bases, 5 bases remained unmatched. This CDR3 has 16 residues. Written as DNA, the CDR3 is TGTGCCAGCAGTGAATGGGGACAGGGTGGACAAGAGACCCAGTACTTC. Its translation: CASSEWGQGGQETQYF.

This chain joins TRBV29-1 and TRBJ1-2; a weak D match, TRBD1 (6 bases). The germline gives CDR1 SQVTM, CDR2 ANQGSEA. This CDR3 is built from 13 residues. Trimming left V 2 bases short and J 8 bases short, with 15 bases between. The DNA for the CDR3 is TGCAGCGTTGAATCAGGGGCGCAAATCGGCTACACCTTC. Translated: CSVESGAQIGYTF.

This clone was found once. The chain is built from TRBV7-9 and TRBJ2-7; 8 positions agree with TRBD1. V lost 4 bases, J lost 4 bases, and 12 bases stayed unmatched. The germline V gene has CDR1 SEHNR and CDR2 FQNEAQ (reference sequence). CDR3 length: 16 amino acids. The CDR3 is CASSSTGAGPIYEQYF. CDR3 DNA: TGTGCCAGCAGCTCGACAGGGGCCGGGCCTATATACGAGCAGTACTTC.

V usage is TRBV4-3 and J usage is TRBJ1-6, with D unclear. In germline, CDR1 is LGHNA, CDR2 YSLEER. V lost 0 bases to trimming and J lost 10 bases, with 13 bases between them. The CDR3 extends over 15 amino acids. Here the CDR3 reads CASSQDLAGLSPLHF. As DNA, the CDR3 is TGCGCCAGCAGCCAAGATCTGGCAGGTCTATCACCCCTCCACTTT.

The V call is TRBV6-5, the J call TRBJ1-2, with D possibly being TRBD1 (5 bases). Trimming removed 5 bases from V and 7 bases from J, with 14 bases in between. The germline gives CDR1 MNHEY, CDR2 SVGAGI. This CDR3 spans 13 amino acids. The CDR3 sequence: CASSLSFQGGYTF. CDR3 DNA: TGTGCCAGCAGTCTATCCTTCCAGGGTGGCTACACCTTC.

The chain couples TRBV19 to TRBJ1-1, with TRBD1 as a possible D gene (5 bases). This CDR3 is 15 amino acids long. The germline V gene encodes CDR1 LNHDA and CDR2 SQIVND (reference sequence). Between the trimmed V and J ends, which lost 3 bases and 3 bases, there was a span of 14 bases. The DNA for the CDR3 is TGTGCCAGTAGTATTAACACGGCAGGGTACACTGAAGCTTTCTTT. As protein: CASSINTAGYTEAFF.

This clone was detected once. The V and J genes are TRBV9 and TRBJ2-5; the match to TRBD1 covers 7 bases. V was clipped by 5 bases and J by 2 bases; unmatched bases: 12. Germline V CDR1 and CDR2: SGDLS, YYNGEE. The CDR3 length is 16 residues. The CDR3: CASSAGTATQQETQYF. Written as DNA, the CDR3 is TGTGCCAGCAGTGCCGGGACAGCTACTCAGCAAGAGACCCAGTACTTC.